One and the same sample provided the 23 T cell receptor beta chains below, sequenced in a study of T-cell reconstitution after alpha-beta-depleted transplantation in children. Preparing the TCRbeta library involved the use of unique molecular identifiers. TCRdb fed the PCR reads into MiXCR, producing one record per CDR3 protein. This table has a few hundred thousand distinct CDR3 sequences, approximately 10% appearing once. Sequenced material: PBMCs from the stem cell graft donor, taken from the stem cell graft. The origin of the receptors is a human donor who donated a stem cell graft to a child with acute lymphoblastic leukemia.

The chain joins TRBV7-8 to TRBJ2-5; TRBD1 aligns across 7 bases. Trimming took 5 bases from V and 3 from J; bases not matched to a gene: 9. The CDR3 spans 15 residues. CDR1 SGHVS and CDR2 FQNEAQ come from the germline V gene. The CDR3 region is CASSPASRGKETQYF. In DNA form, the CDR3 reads TGTGCCAGCAGCCCCGCCTCCAGGGGGAAAGAGACCCAGTACTTC. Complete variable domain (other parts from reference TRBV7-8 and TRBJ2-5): GAGVSQSPRYKVAKRGQDVALRCDPISGHVSLFWYQQALGQGPEFLTYFQNEAQLDKSGLPSDRFFAERPEGSVSTLKIQRTQQEDSAVYLCASSPASRGKETQYFGPGTRLLVL.

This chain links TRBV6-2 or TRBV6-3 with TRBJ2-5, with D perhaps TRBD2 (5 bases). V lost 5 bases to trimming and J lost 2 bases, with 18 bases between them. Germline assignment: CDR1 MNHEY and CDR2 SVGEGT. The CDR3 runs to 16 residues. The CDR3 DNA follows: TGTGCCAGCAGTACCCGTCGGACTGGCGTACAAGAGACCCAGTACTTC. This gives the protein CASSTRRTGVQETQYF.

The CDR3 protein is CAIQGSNQPQHF. Here the CDR3 DNA reads TGTGCCATCCAGGGTAGCAATCAGCCCCAGCATTTT. The chain recombines TRBV28 with TRBJ1-5; a weak D match, TRBD1 (5 bases). This CDR3 spans 12 amino acids. The germline V and J ends were trimmed by 10 bases and 0 bases, with 7 bases remaining between them. Germline V gives CDR1 MDHEN, CDR2 SYDVKM.

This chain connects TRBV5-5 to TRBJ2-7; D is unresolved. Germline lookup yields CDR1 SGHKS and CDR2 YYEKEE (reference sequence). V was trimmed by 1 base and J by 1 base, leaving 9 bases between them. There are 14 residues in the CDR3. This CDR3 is CASSLMTISYEQYF. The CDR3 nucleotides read TGTGCCAGCAGCTTGATGACAATTTCCTACGAGCAGTACTTC.

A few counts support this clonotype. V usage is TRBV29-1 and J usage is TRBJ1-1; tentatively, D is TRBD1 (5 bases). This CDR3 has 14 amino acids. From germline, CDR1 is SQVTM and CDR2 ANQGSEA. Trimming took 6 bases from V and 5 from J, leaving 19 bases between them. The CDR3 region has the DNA TGCAGCGTGGCCGGGCGGGGCCGACGGACTGAAGCTTTCTTT. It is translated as CSVAGRGRRTEAFF.

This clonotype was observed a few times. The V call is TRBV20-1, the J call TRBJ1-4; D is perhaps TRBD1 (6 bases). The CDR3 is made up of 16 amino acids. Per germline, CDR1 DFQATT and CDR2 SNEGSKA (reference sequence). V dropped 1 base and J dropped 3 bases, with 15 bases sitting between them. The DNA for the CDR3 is TGCAGTGCTAGAGTTCAGGGGACACGGGCTAATGAAAAACTGTTTTTT. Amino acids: CSARVQGTRANEKLFF.

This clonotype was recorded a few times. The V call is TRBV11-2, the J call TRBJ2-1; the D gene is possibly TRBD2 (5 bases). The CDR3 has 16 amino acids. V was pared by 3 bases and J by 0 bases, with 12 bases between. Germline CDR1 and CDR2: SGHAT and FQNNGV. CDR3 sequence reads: CASSLMWRSSYNEQFF. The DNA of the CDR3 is TGTGCCAGCAGCTTGATGTGGAGGAGCTCCTACAATGAGCAGTTCTTC.

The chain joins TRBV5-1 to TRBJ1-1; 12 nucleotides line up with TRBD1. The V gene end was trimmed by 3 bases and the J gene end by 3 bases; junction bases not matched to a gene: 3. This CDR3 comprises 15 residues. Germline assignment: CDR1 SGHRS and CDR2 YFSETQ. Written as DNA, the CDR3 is TGCGCCAGCAGCTACCGGGACAGGGGGCACACTGAAGCTTTCTTT. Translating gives CASSYRDRGHTEAFF.

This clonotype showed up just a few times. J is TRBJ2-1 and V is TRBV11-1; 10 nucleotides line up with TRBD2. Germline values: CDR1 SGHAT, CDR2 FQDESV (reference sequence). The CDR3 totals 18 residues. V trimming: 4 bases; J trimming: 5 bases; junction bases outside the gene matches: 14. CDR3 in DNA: TGTGCCAGCAGCTCCCAGCGGGTAGCGGGAGGCCCAAACAATGAGCAGTTCTTC. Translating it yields CASSSQRVAGGPNNEQFF.

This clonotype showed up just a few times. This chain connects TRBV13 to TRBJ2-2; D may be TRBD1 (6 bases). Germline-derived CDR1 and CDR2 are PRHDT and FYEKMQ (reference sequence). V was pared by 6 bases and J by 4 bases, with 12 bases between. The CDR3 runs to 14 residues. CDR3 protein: CASRRQGSTGELFF. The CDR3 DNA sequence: TGTGCCAGCAGAAGGCAGGGGAGCACCGGGGAGCTGTTTTTT. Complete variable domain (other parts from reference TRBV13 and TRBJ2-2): AAGVIQSPRHLIKEKRETATLKCYPIPRHDTVYWYQQGPGQDPQFLISFYEKMQSDKGSIPDRFSAQQFSDYHSELNMSSLELGDSALYFCASRRQGSTGELFFGEGSRLTVL.

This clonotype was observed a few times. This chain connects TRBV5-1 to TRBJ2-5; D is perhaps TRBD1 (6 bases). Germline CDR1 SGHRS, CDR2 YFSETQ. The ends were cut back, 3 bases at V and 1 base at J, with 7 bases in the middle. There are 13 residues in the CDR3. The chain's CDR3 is CASSWDIQETQYF. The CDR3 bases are TGCGCCAGCAGCTGGGACATCCAAGAGACCCAGTACTTC.

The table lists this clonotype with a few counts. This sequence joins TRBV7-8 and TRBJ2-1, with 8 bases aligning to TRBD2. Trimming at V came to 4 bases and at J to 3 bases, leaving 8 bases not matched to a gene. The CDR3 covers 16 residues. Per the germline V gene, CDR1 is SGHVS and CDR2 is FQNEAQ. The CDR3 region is CASSSARTSGYNEQFF. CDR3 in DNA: TGTGCCAGCAGCTCCGCCCGAACTAGCGGCTACAATGAGCAGTTCTTC. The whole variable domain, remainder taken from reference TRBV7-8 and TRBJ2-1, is GAGVSQSPRYKVAKRGQDVALRCDPISGHVSLFWYQQALGQGPEFLTYFQNEAQLDKSGLPSDRFFAERPEGSVSTLKIQRTQQEDSAVYLCASSSARTSGYNEQFFGPGTRLTVL.

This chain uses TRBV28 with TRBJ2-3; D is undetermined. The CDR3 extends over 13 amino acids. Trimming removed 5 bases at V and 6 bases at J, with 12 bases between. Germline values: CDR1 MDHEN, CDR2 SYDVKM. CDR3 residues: CASSPRRLDTQYF. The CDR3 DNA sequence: TGTGCCAGCAGTCCAAGGAGACTTGATACGCAGTATTTT.

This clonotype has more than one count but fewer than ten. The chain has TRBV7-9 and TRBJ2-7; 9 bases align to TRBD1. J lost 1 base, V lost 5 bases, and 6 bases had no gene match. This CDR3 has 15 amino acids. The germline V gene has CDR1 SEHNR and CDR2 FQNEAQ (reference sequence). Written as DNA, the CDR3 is TGTGCCAGCAGCAGGACAGGGGCCGGATCCTACGAGCAGTACTTC. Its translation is CASSRTGAGSYEQYF.

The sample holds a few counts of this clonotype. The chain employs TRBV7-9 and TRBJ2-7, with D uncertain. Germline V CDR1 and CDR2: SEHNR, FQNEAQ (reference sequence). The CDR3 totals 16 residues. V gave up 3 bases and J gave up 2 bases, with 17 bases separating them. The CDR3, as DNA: TGTGCCAGCAGCTTTGACTCACTGGAATGGGCCTACGAGCAGTACTTC. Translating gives CASSFDSLEWAYEQYF.

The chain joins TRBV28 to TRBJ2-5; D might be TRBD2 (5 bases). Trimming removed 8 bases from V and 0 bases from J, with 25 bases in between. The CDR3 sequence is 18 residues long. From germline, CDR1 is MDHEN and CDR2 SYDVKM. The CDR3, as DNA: TGTGCCAGCCGCTCCCCCGAGGAGGCGGAATTAAACCAAGAGACCCAGTACTTC. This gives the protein CASRSPEEAELNQETQYF.

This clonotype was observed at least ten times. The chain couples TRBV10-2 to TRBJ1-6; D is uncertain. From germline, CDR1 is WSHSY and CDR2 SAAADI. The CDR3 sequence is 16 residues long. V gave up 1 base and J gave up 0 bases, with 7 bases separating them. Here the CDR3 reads CASSEFRSSYNSPLHF. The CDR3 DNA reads TGCGCCAGCAGTGAGTTTCGTAGCTCCTATAATTCACCCCTCCACTTT.

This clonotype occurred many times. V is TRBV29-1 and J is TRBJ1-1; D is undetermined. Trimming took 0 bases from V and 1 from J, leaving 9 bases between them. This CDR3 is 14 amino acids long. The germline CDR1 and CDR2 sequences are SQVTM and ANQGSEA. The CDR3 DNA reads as TGCAGCGTTGAAGATAGGGCAGAGAACACTGAAGCTTTCTTT. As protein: CSVEDRAENTEAFF.

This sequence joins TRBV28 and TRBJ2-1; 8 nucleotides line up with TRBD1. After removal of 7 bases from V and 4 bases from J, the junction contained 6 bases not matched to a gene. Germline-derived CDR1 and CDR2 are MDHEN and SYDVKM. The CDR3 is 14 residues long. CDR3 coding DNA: TGTGCCAGCACCCTGGGACAGGTTTACAATGAGCAGTTCTTC. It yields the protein CASTLGQVYNEQFF.

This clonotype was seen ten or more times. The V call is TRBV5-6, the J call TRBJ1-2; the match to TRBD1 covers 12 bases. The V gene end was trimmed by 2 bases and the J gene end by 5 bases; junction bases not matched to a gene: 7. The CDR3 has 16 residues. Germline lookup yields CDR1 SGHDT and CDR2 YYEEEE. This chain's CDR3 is CASSFYRGQGAYGYTF. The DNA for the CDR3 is TGTGCCAGCAGCTTTTACAGGGGACAGGGGGCTTATGGCTACACCTTC.

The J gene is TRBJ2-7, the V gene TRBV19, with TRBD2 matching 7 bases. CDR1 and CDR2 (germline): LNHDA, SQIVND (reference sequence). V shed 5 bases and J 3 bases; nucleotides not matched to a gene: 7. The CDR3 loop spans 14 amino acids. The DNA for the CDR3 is TGTGCCAGTAGTCTGGGGGAGGGAGACTACGAGCAGTACTTC. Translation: CASSLGEGDYEQYF.

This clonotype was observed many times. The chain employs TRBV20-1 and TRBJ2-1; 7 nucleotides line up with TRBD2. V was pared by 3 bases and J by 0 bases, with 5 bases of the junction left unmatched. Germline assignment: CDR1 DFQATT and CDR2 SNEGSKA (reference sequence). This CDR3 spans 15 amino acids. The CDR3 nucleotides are TGCAGTGCTAGGACTAGCCGGAGCTCCTACAATGAGCAGTTCTTC. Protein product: CSARTSRSSYNEQFF.

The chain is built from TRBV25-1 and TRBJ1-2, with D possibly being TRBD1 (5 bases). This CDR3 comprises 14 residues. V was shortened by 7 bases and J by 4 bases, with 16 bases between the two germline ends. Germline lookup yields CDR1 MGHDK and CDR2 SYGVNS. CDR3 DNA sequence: TGTGCCAGCATGGGTGCAGGGCGCGGCTATGGCTACACCTTC. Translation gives CASMGAGRGYGYTF.